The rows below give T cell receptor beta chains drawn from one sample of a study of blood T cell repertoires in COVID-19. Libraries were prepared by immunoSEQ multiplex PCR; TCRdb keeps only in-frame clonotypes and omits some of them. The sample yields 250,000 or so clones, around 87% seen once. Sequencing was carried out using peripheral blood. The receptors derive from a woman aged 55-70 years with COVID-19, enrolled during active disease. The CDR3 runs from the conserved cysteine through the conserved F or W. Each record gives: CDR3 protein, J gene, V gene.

cdr3_aa: CASSLDPGVGAYGYTF; j_call: TRBJ1-2; v_call: TRBV5-6
cdr3_aa: CASSLVVGATGNTIYF; j_call: TRBJ1-3; v_call: TRBV7-9
cdr3_aa: CASSLSGGRSNEQFF; j_call: TRBJ2-1; v_call: TRBV27
cdr3_aa: CASSTPSGGAGEAFF; j_call: TRBJ1-1; v_call: TRBV28
cdr3_aa: CASSESGDTQYF; j_call: TRBJ2-3; v_call: TRBV9
cdr3_aa: CASSLLAGAGSDTQYF; j_call: TRBJ2-3; v_call: TRBV5-1
cdr3_aa: CASSLGRQVENTIYF; j_call: TRBJ1-3; v_call: TRBV5-6
cdr3_aa: CASSDPPGRYEQYF; j_call: TRBJ2-7; v_call: TRBV6-1
cdr3_aa: CASSVTSGRSNNEQFF; j_call: TRBJ2-1; v_call: TRBV7-3
cdr3_aa: CASIPIPDPQDTIYF; j_call: TRBJ1-3; v_call: TRBV5-1
cdr3_aa: CASSVVAGGGNTIYF; j_call: TRBJ1-3; v_call: TRBV9
cdr3_aa: CASSLSGSHNEQFF; j_call: TRBJ2-1; v_call: TRBV6-5
cdr3_aa: CASKEETGPLENIQYF; j_call: TRBJ2-4; v_call: TRBV2
cdr3_aa: CASSLTEGRRTEAFF; j_call: TRBJ1-1; v_call: TRBV28
cdr3_aa: CASSIVAGGGYEQYF; j_call: TRBJ2-7; v_call: TRBV19
cdr3_aa: CASSRDFQAFF; j_call: TRBJ1-1; v_call: TRBV12-3/TRBV12-4
cdr3_aa: CASSRAGSYNEQFF; j_call: TRBJ2-1; v_call: TRBV28
cdr3_aa: CASSLFGQSNQPQHF; j_call: TRBJ1-5; v_call: TRBV5-5
cdr3_aa: CASQGPTYEQYF; j_call: TRBJ2-7; v_call: TRBV19
cdr3_aa: CAISTGGADYGYTF; j_call: TRBJ1-2; v_call: TRBV10-3
cdr3_aa: CASSSSPVGVNEKLFF; j_call: TRBJ1-4; v_call: TRBV5-4
cdr3_aa: CASSLTRNSYEQYF; j_call: TRBJ2-7; v_call: TRBV28
cdr3_aa: CASSVAGGQGSYGYTF; j_call: TRBJ1-2; v_call: TRBV9
cdr3_aa: CAWTRGGRAQKFF; j_call: TRBJ2-1; v_call: TRBV30
cdr3_aa: CASSYSFNQPQHF; j_call: TRBJ1-5; v_call: TRBV6-5
cdr3_aa: CASSFREFNTLNEQFF; j_call: TRBJ2-1; v_call: TRBV6-5